This T cell receptor beta chain was found in a study of CD8 T cells in Susac syndrome. Random hexamers were used to reverse transcribe roughly 0.45 to 1 ug of RNA. MiXCR, run by TCRdb on the immunoSEQ multiplex PCR reads, gives a single entry per CDR3 protein. The sample has about 180,000 distinct CDR3 sequences; roughly 94% are singletons. Regarding the study as a whole: The study admitted that it had a relatively small number of individuals in its TCR sequencing and HLA analysis.

V dropped 1 base and J dropped 8; count of bases not matched to a gene: 14. Germline V gene sequence: CDR1 LGHNA, CDR2 YNFKEQ. The CDR3 contains 18 residues. Worth noting for this clonotype: Its target is unknown.

The material sequenced was CD4+ T cells from PBMCs. The source is a human donor with Susac syndrome. The chain recombines TRBV4-2 with TRBJ1-4, with 9 bases identical to TRBD1. CDR3 nucleotide sequence: TGTGCCAGCAGCCAAGGCCTAGTCGGGACAGGGTTGTCCGAAAAACTGTTTTTT. Its protein is CASSQGLVGTGLSEKLFF.